This record looks at one TCR beta chain sequence and its context. The antigen remains unidentified. The junction does not match germline at one end; this may be a read error. Additional DNA sequences in this sample encode the identical CDR3. The CDR3 contains 13 residues. The germline V gene has CDR1 SGHVS and CDR2 FQNEAQ. The sample is drawn from a study of shared clonotypes between healthy human individuals. Whole-study findings and limits: Expectations were that clonotype sharing among donors would be affected by sequencing depth.

PCR replicates from unsorted PBMC used approximately 290 ng DNA, and this amount was about 33,000 T cell genomes. Repertoires were generated with immunoSEQ multiplex PCR, while TCRdb's copy carries only in-frame clones and drops some. In the table there are hundreds of thousands of clones, approximately 71% of which are singletons. Tens of millions of PBMCs were counted before genomic DNA extraction. Source material: PBMCs. V and J are TRBV7-8 and TRBJ2-2; 7 bases are a match to TRBD1. This TCR was recovered from a woman aged 40 to 55 in good health. Some clones in this sample may be carry-over from other donors' samples. The CDR3 spells CASSAQGYGELFF. CDR3 in DNA: TGTGCCAGCAGCGCACAGGGGTACGGGGAGCTGTTTTTC.